This TCR beta chain derives from a study of tumor-infiltrating lymphocytes in localized non-small cell lung cancer. At the level of the study: Resected tumor was paired with non-adjacent uninvolved lung from the same patient.

On this clone itself: Its specificity is unknown.

General observations from the study: Compared with uninvolved lung, tumors showed higher T cell infiltration by TCRbeta sequencing. IM1 and IM2 tumors showed no difference in T-cell fraction. Different pieces of the same tissue went to different assays, confounding technical variation with intratumor heterogeneity.

The assay was immunoSEQ multiplex PCR, and TCRdb's table has in-frame clones only and misses some. This table holds about 12,000 clones, less than 80% found once. The V end was cut by 0 bases, the J end by 3 bases, with 6 bases between. The CDR3 totals 13 residues. Germline V CDR1 and CDR2: SGHRS, YFSETQ. The sequence came from a human donor with non-small cell lung cancer. The gene calls are TRBV5-1 and TRBJ1-1; D not resolved. Sequencing was performed on uninvolved lung tissue not adjacent to the tumor. The DNA for the CDR3 is TGCGCCAGCAGCTTGGAACGGTACACTGAAGCTTTCTTT. It codes for CASSLERYTEAFF.